A selection of T cell receptor beta chains follows, all from one sample in a study of CD8 T cells in ankylosing spondylitis. MiXCR, run by TCRdb on the 5' RACE reads, gives a single entry per CDR3 protein. The data contain about 200,000 distinct CDR3 sequences, over 10% of them singletons. The sample comprised blood, either unsorted or a sorted T cell fraction (not recorded which). The receptors here all came from a male donor with ankylosing spondylitis or in good health (not recorded which). Each CDR3 is given with its conserved first and last residue. Fields, in order: clone size, J gene, V gene, CDR3 length, D gene, CDR3 protein, CDR3 DNA. D genes are given only for firm matches. Rows give clone size only sometimes, using once, few, many, or a class for an expanded clone.

clone size: few; J gene: TRBJ2-1; V gene: TRBV27; CDR3 length: 15; D gene: .; CDR3 protein: CASSSDLVAPNEQFF; CDR3 DNA: TGTGCCAGCAGTTCAGACCTAGTGGCCCCCAATGAGCAGTTCTTC
clone size: .; J gene: TRBJ2-2; V gene: TRBV7-6; CDR3 length: 15; D gene: .; CDR3 protein: CASTLGASNTGELFF; CDR3 DNA: TGTGCCAGCACCCTTGGGGCCTCGAACACCGGGGAGCTGTTTTTT
clone size: .; J gene: TRBJ2-7; V gene: TRBV3-1; CDR3 length: 16; D gene: .; CDR3 protein: CASSQARKKGPGEQYF; CDR3 DNA: TGTGCCAGCAGCCAAGCAAGGAAGAAGGGGCCGGGCGAGCAGTACTTC
clone size: few; J gene: TRBJ2-1; V gene: TRBV6-1; CDR3 length: 14; D gene: .; CDR3 protein: CASSLIGGGYGVFF; CDR3 DNA: TGTGCCAGCAGTCTGATAGGAGGGGGCTATGGAGTGTTCTTC
clone size: few; J gene: TRBJ2-5; V gene: TRBV12-3/TRBV12-4; CDR3 length: 14; D gene: .; CDR3 protein: CASSLGAGEETQYF; CDR3 DNA: TGTGCCAGCAGTTTGGGGGCAGGAGAAGAGACCCAGTACTTC
clone size: few; J gene: TRBJ2-7; V gene: TRBV7-9; CDR3 length: 12; D gene: TRBD2; CDR3 protein: CASSLLADEQYF; CDR3 DNA: TGTGCCAGCAGCTTACTAGCGGACGAGCAGTACTTC
clone size: many; J gene: TRBJ1-1; V gene: TRBV5-5; CDR3 length: 16; D gene: TRBD1; CDR3 protein: CASSPGTGWGGTEAFF; CDR3 DNA: TGTGCCAGCAGCCCCGGGACAGGCTGGGGGGGGACTGAAGCTTTCTTT
clone size: .; J gene: TRBJ1-1; V gene: TRBV5-6; CDR3 length: 14; D gene: .; CDR3 protein: CASSLRGLGTEAFF; CDR3 DNA: TGTGCCAGCAGCTTGCGGGGTTTAGGGACTGAAGCTTTCTTT
clone size: .; J gene: TRBJ2-7; V gene: TRBV20-1; CDR3 length: 13; D gene: .; CDR3 protein: CSARDLSSYEQYF; CDR3 DNA: TGCAGTGCTCGGGACTTAAGCTCCTACGAGCAGTACTTC
clone size: .; J gene: TRBJ1-1; V gene: TRBV5-6; CDR3 length: 15; D gene: TRBD1; CDR3 protein: CATSRGDRGYTEAFF; CDR3 DNA: TGTGCCACCTCCAGGGGGGACAGGGGTTATACTGAAGCTTTCTTT
clone size: .; J gene: TRBJ2-7; V gene: TRBV4-1; CDR3 length: 17; D gene: TRBD1; CDR3 protein: CASSQDLWQGASYEQYF; CDR3 DNA: TGCGCCAGCAGCCAAGATCTATGGCAGGGGGCGTCCTACGAGCAGTACTTC
clone size: .; J gene: TRBJ2-3; V gene: TRBV27; CDR3 length: 16; D gene: TRBD2; CDR3 protein: CASSLKLAGRTDTQYF; CDR3 DNA: TGTGCCAGCAGTTTAAAATTAGCGGGCCGCACAGATACGCAGTATTTT
clone size: few; J gene: TRBJ2-4; V gene: TRBV12-5; CDR3 length: 16; D gene: TRBD2; CDR3 protein: CASAEAGGEAKNIQYF; CDR3 DNA: TGTGCTAGTGCCGAGGCCGGGGGGGAGGCCAAAAACATTCAGTACTTC
clone size: many; J gene: TRBJ2-7; V gene: TRBV4-1; CDR3 length: 16; D gene: TRBD2; CDR3 protein: CASSQQILAGSYEQYF; CDR3 DNA: TGCGCCAGCAGCCAACAAATCCTAGCGGGATCCTACGAGCAGTACTTC
clone size: many; J gene: TRBJ1-4; V gene: TRBV12-3/TRBV12-4; CDR3 length: 15; D gene: TRBD1; CDR3 protein: CASSEGQGAREKLFF; CDR3 DNA: TGTGCCAGCAGTGAGGGTCAGGGGGCTCGAGAAAAACTGTTTTTT
clone size: .; J gene: TRBJ1-4; V gene: TRBV2; CDR3 length: 12; D gene: .; CDR3 protein: CASSEPHEKLFF; CDR3 DNA: TGTGCCAGCAGTGAACCTCATGAAAAACTGTTTTTT
clone size: few; J gene: TRBJ1-1; V gene: TRBV12-1; CDR3 length: 15; D gene: .; CDR3 protein: CASSLRRTGGTEAFF; CDR3 DNA: TGTGCCAGCAGCCTACGAAGGACAGGGGGCACTGAAGCTTTCTTT
clone size: .; J gene: TRBJ2-3; V gene: TRBV7-9; CDR3 length: 15; D gene: .; CDR3 protein: CASSLAPPDTDTQYF; CDR3 DNA: TGTGCCAGCAGCTTAGCCCCTCCCGACACAGATACGCAGTATTTT
clone size: .; J gene: TRBJ1-1; V gene: TRBV20-1; CDR3 length: 15; D gene: .; CDR3 protein: CSALSGPSLNTEAFF; CDR3 DNA: TGCAGTGCCTTGTCCGGGCCTTCCCTGAACACTGAAGCTTTCTTT
clone size: .; J gene: TRBJ2-7; V gene: TRBV5-1; CDR3 length: 15; D gene: TRBD2; CDR3 protein: CASSLDWTSDHEQYF; CDR3 DNA: TGCGCCAGCAGCTTGGATTGGACTAGCGACCACGAGCAGTACTTC
clone size: few; J gene: TRBJ2-1; V gene: TRBV12-5; CDR3 length: 16; D gene: .; CDR3 protein: CASGGKVILIDDEQFF; CDR3 DNA: TGTGCTAGTGGTGGGAAGGTGATACTAATTGACGATGAGCAGTTCTTC
clone size: .; J gene: TRBJ1-1; V gene: TRBV4-1; CDR3 length: 14; D gene: .; CDR3 protein: CASSQGSGRTEAFF; CDR3 DNA: TGCGCCAGCAGCCAAGGGTCAGGGAGAACTGAAGCTTTCTTT
clone size: .; J gene: TRBJ2-7; V gene: TRBV11-3; CDR3 length: 14; D gene: .; CDR3 protein: CASSLAAESYEQYF; CDR3 DNA: TGTGCCAGCAGCTTAGCGGCGGAATCATACGAGCAGTACTTC
clone size: .; J gene: TRBJ1-1; V gene: TRBV30; CDR3 length: 12; D gene: .; CDR3 protein: CAWSASTLEAFF; CDR3 DNA: TGTGCCTGGAGTGCCAGTACTCTCGAAGCTTTCTTT
clone size: .; J gene: TRBJ2-7; V gene: TRBV5-1; CDR3 length: 14; D gene: .; CDR3 protein: CASSLGTDTYEQYF; CDR3 DNA: TGCGCCAGCAGCTTAGGGACGGATACCTACGAGCAGTACTTC
clone size: .; J gene: TRBJ2-7; V gene: TRBV7-9; CDR3 length: 14; D gene: .; CDR3 protein: CASSPGPALGEQYF; CDR3 DNA: TGTGCCAGCAGCCCGGGACCGGCCTTAGGGGAGCAGTACTTC
clone size: few; J gene: TRBJ2-3; V gene: TRBV11-2; CDR3 length: 16; D gene: .; CDR3 protein: CASSLWGPTATDTQYF; CDR3 DNA: TGTGCCAGCAGCTTATGGGGCCCAACGGCGACAGATACGCAGTATTTT
clone size: .; J gene: TRBJ1-2; V gene: TRBV12-5; CDR3 length: 16; D gene: .; CDR3 protein: CASGPTGPGGSYGYTF; CDR3 DNA: TGTGCTAGTGGTCCCACAGGGCCCGGAGGGAGCTATGGCTACACCTTC
clone size: .; J gene: TRBJ2-5; V gene: TRBV12-3/TRBV12-4; CDR3 length: 14; D gene: .; CDR3 protein: CASSLSGVQETQYF; CDR3 DNA: TGTGCCAGCAGTTTATCCGGGGTACAAGAGACCCAGTACTTC
clone size: many; J gene: TRBJ2-5; V gene: TRBV4-1; CDR3 length: 16; D gene: TRBD2; CDR3 protein: CASSQSIGGGGETQYF; CDR3 DNA: TGCGCCAGCAGCCAAAGCATAGGCGGGGGGGGCGAGACCCAGTACTTC
clone size: .; J gene: TRBJ2-3; V gene: TRBV20-1; CDR3 length: 13; D gene: .; CDR3 protein: CSARRRGTDTQYF; CDR3 DNA: TGCAGTGCTCGGAGGCGGGGCACAGATACGCAGTATTTT
clone size: many; J gene: TRBJ2-1; V gene: TRBV10-2; CDR3 length: 13; D gene: .; CDR3 protein: CATGESLDNEQFF; CDR3 DNA: TGCGCCACCGGGGAATCCCTCGACAATGAGCAGTTCTTC
clone size: few; J gene: TRBJ2-1; V gene: TRBV5-6; CDR3 length: 13; D gene: .; CDR3 protein: CAIGRQSYNEQFF; CDR3 DNA: TGTGCCATCGGGAGACAGTCCTACAATGAGCAGTTCTTC
clone size: .; J gene: TRBJ2-7; V gene: TRBV9; CDR3 length: 14; D gene: .; CDR3 protein: CASSALGLGYEQYF; CDR3 DNA: TGTGCCAGCAGCGCCCTCGGTTTGGGCTACGAGCAGTACTTC
clone size: many; J gene: TRBJ2-7; V gene: TRBV5-1; CDR3 length: 15; D gene: .; CDR3 protein: CASSLTGSESYEQYF; CDR3 DNA: TGCGCCAGCAGCTTGACAGGATCTGAGTCCTACGAGCAGTACTTC
clone size: many; J gene: TRBJ2-7; V gene: TRBV12-3/TRBV12-4; CDR3 length: 12; D gene: .; CDR3 protein: CASSLGAYEQYF; CDR3 DNA: TGTGCCAGCAGCTTAGGGGCCTACGAGCAGTACTTC
clone size: .; J gene: TRBJ2-1; V gene: TRBV6-4; CDR3 length: 16; D gene: .; CDR3 protein: CASSEKGPEYNNEQFF; CDR3 DNA: TGTGCCAGCAGTGAAAAGGGCCCAGAATACAACAATGAGCAGTTCTTC
clone size: .; J gene: TRBJ2-2; V gene: TRBV4-1; CDR3 length: 16; D gene: TRBD1; CDR3 protein: CASSQGPGQADGELFF; CDR3 DNA: TGCGCCAGCAGCCAAGGTCCGGGACAGGCTGACGGGGAGCTGTTTTTT
clone size: .; J gene: TRBJ2-7; V gene: TRBV4-1; CDR3 length: 17; D gene: .; CDR3 protein: CASTPSPGLWSSYEQYF; CDR3 DNA: TGCGCCAGCACCCCCAGCCCGGGACTTTGGAGCTCCTACGAGCAGTACTTC
clone size: .; J gene: TRBJ2-7; V gene: TRBV6-1; CDR3 length: 17; D gene: .; CDR3 protein: CASSRRYSSLVTYEQYF; CDR3 DNA: TGTGCCAGCAGTCGCCGATACTCGTCCCTAGTGACCTACGAGCAGTACTTC
clone size: .; J gene: TRBJ2-5; V gene: TRBV12-3/TRBV12-4; CDR3 length: 14; D gene: .; CDR3 protein: CASSFTGVLETQYF; CDR3 DNA: TGTGCCAGCAGTTTCACGGGGGTGTTGGAGACCCAGTACTTC
clone size: .; J gene: TRBJ2-3; V gene: TRBV4-1; CDR3 length: 16; D gene: TRBD2; CDR3 protein: CATSGLAGASTDTQYF; CDR3 DNA: TGCGCCACCTCAGGACTAGCGGGGGCCTCCACAGATACGCAGTATTTT
clone size: few; J gene: TRBJ2-2; V gene: TRBV12-3/TRBV12-4; CDR3 length: 15; D gene: TRBD2; CDR3 protein: CASSLWRAGAGELFF; CDR3 DNA: TGTGCCAGCAGTTTATGGAGGGCGGGGGCCGGGGAGCTGTTTTTT
clone size: .; J gene: TRBJ2-7; V gene: TRBV6-1; CDR3 length: 14; D gene: .; CDR3 protein: CASTTGTETYEQYF; CDR3 DNA: TGTGCCAGCACAACCGGGACCGAAACCTACGAGCAGTACTTC
clone size: .; J gene: TRBJ1-2; V gene: TRBV30; CDR3 length: 13; D gene: TRBD1; CDR3 protein: CAWRATGDGGYTF; CDR3 DNA: TGTGCCTGGAGGGCCACAGGGGATGGGGGCTACACCTTC
clone size: few; J gene: TRBJ2-7; V gene: TRBV12-3/TRBV12-4; CDR3 length: 14; D gene: TRBD2; CDR3 protein: CASSPGLAGAEQYF; CDR3 DNA: TGTGCCAGCAGCCCGGGACTAGCGGGAGCCGAGCAGTACTTC
clone size: .; J gene: TRBJ2-7; V gene: TRBV4-1; CDR3 length: 16; D gene: TRBD1; CDR3 protein: CASSQGAGTGGYEQYF; CDR3 DNA: TGCGCCAGCAGCCAAGGTGCCGGGACAGGGGGCTACGAGCAGTACTTC
clone size: .; J gene: TRBJ2-7; V gene: TRBV7-9; CDR3 length: 16; D gene: .; CDR3 protein: CASSEVGGEWRNEQYF; CDR3 DNA: TGTGCCAGCAGCGAGGTGGGGGGCGAATGGAGGAACGAGCAGTACTTC
clone size: .; J gene: TRBJ1-1; V gene: TRBV19; CDR3 length: 13; D gene: .; CDR3 protein: CASNQGSNTEAFF; CDR3 DNA: TGTGCCAGTAATCAGGGATCGAACACTGAAGCTTTCTTT
clone size: few; J gene: TRBJ2-1; V gene: TRBV5-4; CDR3 length: 14; D gene: .; CDR3 protein: CASSLGSAHNEQFF; CDR3 DNA: TGTGCCAGCAGCTTGGGATCCGCCCACAATGAGCAGTTCTTC
clone size: .; J gene: TRBJ2-5; V gene: TRBV5-1; CDR3 length: 15; D gene: TRBD2; CDR3 protein: CASSFGAGGQETQYF; CDR3 DNA: TGCGCCAGCAGCTTTGGGGCGGGGGGCCAAGAGACCCAGTACTTC
clone size: .; J gene: TRBJ1-4; V gene: TRBV7-6; CDR3 length: 15; D gene: .; CDR3 protein: CASSPPGGFNEKLFF; CDR3 DNA: TGTGCCAGCAGCCCCCCGGGGGGCTTTAATGAAAAACTGTTTTTT
clone size: .; J gene: TRBJ1-2; V gene: TRBV4-2; CDR3 length: 18; D gene: .; CDR3 protein: CASSQGGGDFLTLYGYTF; CDR3 DNA: TGTGCCAGCAGCCAAGGAGGAGGGGACTTTCTCACTCTCTATGGCTACACCTTC
clone size: .; J gene: TRBJ2-2; V gene: TRBV4-1; CDR3 length: 12; D gene: .; CDR3 protein: CASSWNTGELFF; CDR3 DNA: TGCGCCAGCAGTTGGAACACCGGGGAGCTGTTTTTT
clone size: few; J gene: TRBJ2-3; V gene: TRBV11-2; CDR3 length: 15; D gene: .; CDR3 protein: CASSLLRAVADTQYF; CDR3 DNA: TGTGCCAGCAGCTTACTCAGAGCGGTCGCAGATACGCAGTATTTT
clone size: many; J gene: TRBJ1-6; V gene: TRBV5-1; CDR3 length: 14; D gene: TRBD1; CDR3 protein: CASSYGQANSPLHF; CDR3 DNA: TGCGCCAGCAGTTATGGACAGGCCAATTCACCCCTCCACTTT
clone size: once; J gene: TRBJ2-1; V gene: TRBV20-1; CDR3 length: 16; D gene: TRBD2; CDR3 protein: CSAWGTTSGIENEQFF; CDR3 DNA: TGCAGTGCTTGGGGAACGACTAGCGGGATAGAGAATGAGCAGTTCTTC
clone size: few; J gene: TRBJ1-1; V gene: TRBV7-9; CDR3 length: 14; D gene: .; CDR3 protein: CASSLNAQNTEAFF; CDR3 DNA: TGTGCCAGCAGCTTAAATGCGCAGAACACTGAAGCTTTCTTT
clone size: once; J gene: TRBJ1-4; V gene: TRBV7-2; CDR3 length: 15; D gene: .; CDR3 protein: CASSLNRGGNEKLFF; CDR3 DNA: TGTGCCAGCAGCTTAAACAGAGGGGGAAATGAAAAACTGTTTTTT